This TCR beta chain is from a study of shared clonotypes between healthy human individuals. In replicate PCRs of sorted subsets, roughly 200 ng DNA, approximately 30,000 T cell genomes, was used. Sequencing used immunoSEQ multiplex PCR; TCRdb keeps in-frame clones, though not all of them. This table has 950,000 to 1,300,000 clones, around 74% appearing once. Study-wide results and limits: Blood was the sole source, and tissue repertoires probably differ. Sharing across four donors was seen in 4% to 6.5% of naive CD4 clonotypes.

Details on this clone: What it binds is not known.

CD4+ cell separation produced CD45RA+ naive and CD45RA-negative memory subsets. Per germline, CDR1 SNHLY and CDR2 FYNNEI. V gave up 7 bases and J gave up 7 bases, with 13 bases separating them. This CDR3 comprises 13 residues. The V and J genes are TRBV2 and TRBJ2-2; D remains ambiguous. The clonotype was recovered from a man between 18 and 29 years old in good health. Sample: memory CD4+ T cells sorted from blood. Specified subset: CD45RA-negative fraction. The CDR3 loop is CASTESIGGELFF. The DNA of the CDR3 is TGTGCCAGCACTGAGTCCATCGGCGGGGAGCTGTTTTTT.